This entry lists 24 T cell receptor beta chains sequenced from one sample in a study of T cells in Graves' hyperthyroidism and ophthalmopathy. Researchers took RNA transcripts and amplified the TCR beta CDR3 regions from them. A set of HTBI primers served as the primers for a first-round RT-PCR of the TCR CDR3. TCRdb used MiXCR to reprocess the multiplex PCR reads, holding one entry per CDR3 protein. The sample lists about 640,000 distinct CDR3 sequences, 45% occurring once. The specimen was peripheral blood or thyroid tissue (not recorded which). Source of these receptors: an adult man with Graves' disease, either hyperthyroidism or ophthalmopathy (not recorded which).

The chain links TRBV29-1 to TRBJ1-1; possibly TRBD1 for D (6 bases). The CDR3 totals 14 residues. Germline V gene lookup returns CDR1 SQVTM and CDR2 ANQGSEA. Trimming removed 8 bases from V and 3 bases from J, with 19 bases in between. CDR3 bases: TGCAGCTTGGTGGCAGGGGACGGGGACACTGAAGCTTTCTTT. It specifies CSLVAGDGDTEAFF.

The chain employs TRBV7-9 and TRBJ1-1; TRBD1 agrees at 8 bases. Germline V gives CDR1 SEHNR, CDR2 FQNEAQ (reference sequence). Trimming removed 5 bases from V and 2 bases from J; junction bases left unmatched: 7. CDR3 size: 15 residues. CDR3 DNA: TGTGCCAGCAGCGGAGGGACAGGCCGAAACACTGAAGCTTTCTTT. Translation: CASSGGTGRNTEAFF.

The chain has TRBV7-9 and TRBJ1-6; TRBD1 aligns across 8 bases. V was pared by 0 bases and J by 9 bases, with 4 bases of the junction left unmatched. Germline V gene sequence: CDR1 SEHNR, CDR2 FQNEAQ (reference sequence). The CDR3 runs to 15 residues. The CDR3, as DNA: TGTGCCAGCAGCTTAGCCGGACAGGGCGGTTCACCCCTCCACTTT. Protein product: CASSLAGQGGSPLHF.

Concerning this clonotype itself: A read error may be the cause here, since a much bigger clone is one base away. The chain employs TRBV12-3 or TRBV12-4 and TRBJ1-2, with D unclear. V lost 5 bases to trimming and J lost 7 bases, with 14 bases between them. This CDR3 is built from 13 residues. The CDR3 sequence: CASSIAGIGGYTF. CDR3 in DNA: TGTGCCAGCAGTATCGCGGGGATAGGTGGCTACACCTTC.

The V and J genes are TRBV6-5 and TRBJ1-2, with TRBD1 matching 9 bases. This CDR3 is built from 13 residues. The germline V gene encodes CDR1 MNHEY and CDR2 SVGAGI. The V and J ends lost 7 bases and 6 bases, in that order; junction bases with no gene match: 6. As DNA, the CDR3 is TGTGCCAGCATTAAGACAGGGGGAAATGGCTACACCTTC. Translation gives CASIKTGGNGYTF.

The chain is built from TRBV9 and TRBJ2-7; D could derive from TRBD1 or TRBD2 (5 bases each). The CDR3 runs 15 residues. Germline V lookup: CDR1 SGDLS, CDR2 YYNGEE. The V end lost 3 bases, the J end lost 0 bases, and 13 bases lay between the germline ends. In DNA form, the CDR3 reads TGTGCCAGCAGCGGAGGGACCACCAGCTCCTACGAGCAGTACTTC. It encodes CASSGGTTSSYEQYF. Full variable domain (remainder filled in from reference TRBV9 and TRBJ2-7): DSGVTQTPKHLITATGQRVTLRCSPRSGDLSVYWYQQSLDQGLQFLIQYYNGEERAKGNILERFSAQQFPDLHSELNLSSLELGDSALYFCASSGGTTSSYEQYFGPGTRLTVT.

V is TRBV10-3 and J is TRBJ1-3, with a tentative D call TRBD1 (5 bases). This CDR3 comprises 17 residues. The V end was cut by 1 base, the J end by 0 bases, with 13 bases between. The V gene's germline CDR1 is ENHRY and CDR2 SYGVKD. The CDR3 DNA is TGTGCCATCAGTGAGTTAGGGACGGCGTACTCTGGAAACACCATATATTTT. Encoded protein: CAISELGTAYSGNTIYF.

This clonotype was seen repeatedly, ten times or more. V gene TRBV2 combines with J gene TRBJ1-4; 11 bases fit TRBD1. Germline V CDR1 and CDR2: SNHLY, FYNNEI. The CDR3 spans 15 residues. Trimming removed 5 bases from V and 2 bases from J; junction bases left unmatched: 1. The DNA for the CDR3 is TGTGCCAGCAGTCGGGACAGGGGGACTAATGAAAAACTGTTTTTT. Translated: CASSRDRGTNEKLFF.

At least ten counts were recorded for this clonotype. The junction and the germline gene differ at one end; a read error may be behind it. V is TRBV5-1 and J is TRBJ1-1, with D possibly being TRBD1 (5 bases). Germline lookup yields CDR1 SGHRS and CDR2 YFSETQ. The CDR3 loop spans 14 amino acids. In nucleotides, the CDR3 is TGTGCCAGCAGTGAAGGGCAGGGAGGTACTGAAGCTTTCTTT. Its protein is CASSEGQGGTEAFF.

A remark on this clonotype: The junction and the germline gene differ at one end; a read error may be behind it. The chain combines TRBV7-9 with TRBJ1-1, with D hard to call. Germline lookup yields CDR1 SEHNR and CDR2 FQNEAQ (reference sequence). The CDR3 is 15 residues long. The CDR3 DNA reads TGCGCCAGCAGCCAAAACGGGGTCGTGCGCACTGAAGCTTTCTTT. This encodes CASSQNGVVRTEAFF.

The V gene is TRBV6-4, the J gene TRBJ1-1; D is unclear. Germline V lookup: CDR1 MRHNA, CDR2 SNTAGT. V gave up 5 bases and J gave up 6 bases, with 16 bases separating them. This CDR3 comprises 14 residues. CDR3 region: CASSRLGVYSEAFF. The CDR3 DNA sequence: TGTGCCAGCAGTCGGCTGGGCGTTTATTCTGAAGCTTTCTTT.

This clonotype was observed many times. This chain joins TRBV7-9 and TRBJ1-1; D remains unclear. The CDR3 is made up of 13 amino acids. Germline-derived CDR1 and CDR2 are SEHNR and FQNEAQ (reference sequence). V gave up 2 bases and J gave up 4 bases, with 8 bases separating them. The CDR3 sequence: CASSLPLGTEAFF. CDR3 sequence (DNA): TGTGCCAGCAGCTTACCCCTGGGCACTGAAGCTTTCTTT.

In this sample, this clonotype turned up a few times. V is TRBV20-1 and J is TRBJ1-1; possibly TRBD1 for D (6 bases). Germline V gene lookup returns CDR1 DFQATT and CDR2 SNEGSKA (reference sequence). This CDR3 comprises 13 residues. This chain's CDR3 is CSSTGKVGTEAFF. In nucleotides, the CDR3 is TGCAGCTCCACAGGGAAGGTCGGCACTGAAGCTTTCTTT.

This clonotype was seen a handful of times. The gene calls are TRBV7-9 and TRBJ2-2; 9 nucleotides align to TRBD1. Per germline, CDR1 SEHNR and CDR2 FQNEAQ (reference sequence). V dropped 5 bases and J dropped 3; count of bases not matched to a gene: 4. The CDR3 consists of 15 residues. For the CDR3, the DNA is TGTGCCAGCAGCCAACGGACAGGGGACACCGGGGAGCTGTTTTTT. It encodes CASSQRTGDTGELFF.

Many counts were recorded for this clonotype. The chain links TRBV2 to TRBJ1-1, with no clear D. V dropped 2 bases and J dropped 1 base, with 8 bases sitting between them. Germline CDR1 and CDR2: SNHLY and FYNNEI. This CDR3 comprises 14 residues. This CDR3 reads CASSELGENTEAFF. The DNA for the CDR3 is TGTGCCAGCAGTGAACTTGGGGAGAACACTGAAGCTTTCTTT.

On this clonotype itself: A much larger clone differs by one base, so this may be a read error. This chain joins TRBV24-1 and TRBJ1-5; 7 bases align to TRBD1. The V gene end was trimmed by 12 bases and the J gene end by 6 bases; junction bases not matched to a gene: 13. CDR1 and CDR2 (germline): KGHDR, SFDVKD. CDR3 length: 14 residues. CDR3 residues: CAVGGGGRVQPQHF. CDR3 DNA: TGTGCCGTCGGCGGAGGGGGCAGGGTTCAGCCCCAGCATTTT.

The chain couples TRBV24-1 to TRBJ1-2, with 9 bases aligning to TRBD1. This CDR3 comprises 15 residues. With 2 bases clipped from V and 7 bases from J, the junction kept 7 bases outside the gene matches. In germline, CDR1 is KGHDR, CDR2 SFDVKD. The CDR3 spells CATSDSRTGDRGYTF. The DNA for the CDR3 is TGTGCCACCAGTGATTCACGGACAGGGGATCGTGGCTACACCTTC.

With regard to this clonotype: At one boundary the junction diverges from the germline segment, which might be a read error. J is TRBJ2-2 and V is TRBV7-2; D may be TRBD2 (5 bases). This CDR3 spans 16 amino acids. Germline V gene data show CDR1 as SGHTA and CDR2 as FQGNSA. The CDR3 region is CASSLVASPNTGELYF. The CDR3 DNA reads TGTGCCAGCAGCTTAGTCGCCAGCCCGAACACCGGGGAGCTGTACTTC.

Turning to this clonotype: The CDR3 end shows no conserved phenylalanine or tryptophan, and so a read error is likely. This chain links TRBV20-1 with TRBJ1-2, with D uncertain. Trimming removed 5 bases from V and 1 base from J, with 5 bases in between. The CDR3 extends over 11 amino acids. The germline CDR1 and CDR2 sequences are DFQATT and SNEGSKA (reference sequence). The CDR3 here is CSARHNYGYTY. As DNA, the CDR3 is TGCAGTGCTCGGCATAACTATGGCTACACCTAC.

This clonotype has just one count. The chain uses TRBV20-1 and TRBJ1-1; no definite D call. There are 13 residues in the CDR3. The V gene's germline CDR1 is DFQATT and CDR2 SNEGSKA (reference sequence). Trimming removed 0 bases from V and 7 bases from J, with 12 bases in between. The CDR3 DNA follows: TGCAGTGCTAGAGATTCCCCAGACCGTGAAGCTTTCTTT. This translates into CSARDSPDREAFF.

The chain recombines TRBV2 with TRBJ1-2; perhaps TRBD1 as D (5 bases). The CDR3 totals 12 residues. Trimming took 6 bases from V and 3 from J, leaving 8 bases between them. Germline-derived CDR1 and CDR2 are SNHLY and FYNNEI. CDR3 sequence reads: CASRDSYYGYTF. For the CDR3, the DNA is TGTGCCAGCAGAGACAGTTACTATGGCTACACCTTC.

The chain uses TRBV20-1 and TRBJ2-5; 7 bases are shared with TRBD1. CDR1 and CDR2 from the germline V gene are DFQATT and SNEGSKA (reference sequence). This CDR3 comprises 15 residues. Unmatched junction bases numbered 9, after V lost 3 bases and J lost 2 bases. CDR3: CSARALGQPQETQYF. The CDR3 bases are TGCAGTGCTAGGGCCCTGGGACAGCCACAAGAGACCCAGTACTTC.

This clonotype occurred a few times. The junction departs from germline at one end; a sequencing error may be responsible. This rearrangement joins TRBV9 to TRBJ2-7, with D possibly called TRBD1 or TRBD2 (5 bases each). The V gene's germline CDR1 is SGDLS and CDR2 YYNGEE. The length of the CDR3 is 15 residues. The CDR3 region is CASSPKSGHSYEQYF. The CDR3 DNA reads as TGCGCCAGCAGCCCTAAGTCGGGGCACTCCTACGAGCAGTACTTC.

This clonotype has ten or more counts. The chain has TRBV2 and TRBJ2-7; tentative D call: TRBD2 (6 bases). The germline CDR1 and CDR2 sequences are SNHLY and FYNNEI. V lost 6 bases, J lost 3 bases, and 6 bases lay in between. There are 11 residues in the CDR3. CDR3 bases: TGTGCCAGCAGGGACTACTACGAGCAGTACTTC. Translating gives CASRDYYEQYF.